Shown below are 8 T cell receptor beta chains from a single sample sequenced in a study of cytomegalovirus exposure and HLA in healthy donors. This PCR relied on a set of 60 Vbeta primers and 13 Jbeta primers. TCRdb's table, derived via immunoSEQ multiplex PCR, lists solely in-frame clones and lacks some. The table records roughly 220,000 clones, about four fifths of them present only once. Sequencing was performed on PBMCs. All receptors come from a man aged 30 to 39 in good health and CMV-seronegative.

The chain links TRBV5-1 to TRBJ1-3; D is unclear. Deletions cut 4 bases from V and 4 bases from J, with 15 bases between. The V gene's germline CDR1 is SGHRS and CDR2 YFSETQ. This CDR3 contains 15 residues. Here the CDR3 DNA reads TGCGCCAGCAGCCCCGCAGGTCCGGGGGGAAACACCATATATTTT. Its translation is CASSPAGPGGNTIYF.

The chain employs TRBV7-8 and TRBJ1-6, with D possibly being TRBD1 (6 bases). The CDR3 spans 15 residues. CDR1 is SGHVS, CDR2 FQNEAQ, per germline. Deletions cut 4 bases from V and 5 bases from J, with 12 bases between. In DNA, the CDR3 is TGTGCCAGCAGCTACCGGACAGTCAATAATTCACCCCTCCACTTT. Amino acid sequence: CASSYRTVNNSPLHF.

The chain uses TRBV18 and TRBJ2-1; 8 nucleotides match TRBD2. The V gene's germline CDR1 is KGHSH and CDR2 LQKENI. Trimming removed 2 bases from V and 4 bases from J; junction bases left unmatched: 7. The CDR3 totals 16 residues. The CDR3 DNA reads as TGTGCCAGCTCACCAAAAACGGGGGGGCTTTACAATGAGCAGTTCTTC. It specifies CASSPKTGGLYNEQFF.

This clone was found a few times. The chain's CDR3 is CASTSGLPPQHF. CDR3 in DNA: TGTGCCAGCACCTCAGGGTTGCCGCCCCAGCATTTT. The rearrangement links TRBV6-5 to TRBJ1-5; D might be TRBD1 (5 bases). The CDR3 covers 12 residues. Germline V gives CDR1 MNHEY, CDR2 SVGAGI. Between the trimmed V and J ends, which lost 7 bases and 9 bases, there was a span of 13 bases.

A remark on this clone: A junction boundary mismatches the germline segment, possibly from a read error. The V gene is TRBV15, the J gene TRBJ2-6, with 7 bases lining up with TRBD1. Germline loops: CDR1 LNHNV, CDR2 YYDKDF (reference sequence). The CDR3 runs 20 residues. CDR3 nucleotides: TGTGCCACCAGCAGAGATCTGGAACAGGGGACATACTCTGGGGCCAGCGTCCTGACTTTC. Amino acids: CATSRDLEQGTYSGASVLTF. The complete variable domain, with remaining parts taken from reference TRBV15 and TRBJ2-6, reads DAMVIQNPRYQVTQFGKPVTLSCSQTLNHNVMYWYQQKSSQAPKLLFHYYDKDFNNEADTPDNFQSRRPNTSFCFLDIRSPGLGDTAMYLCATSRDLEQGTYSGASVLTFGAGSRLTVL.

In regard to this clone: At one end the junction does not follow the germline gene, possibly because of a read error. This chain connects TRBV5-1 to TRBJ2-1; TRBD1 is a possible D gene (5 bases). From germline, CDR1 is SGHRS and CDR2 YFSETQ. This CDR3 has 13 amino acids. CDR3 coding DNA: TGCGCCAGCAGCTTGACAGGACACAATGAGCAGCTCTTC. This translates into CASSLTGHNEQLF.

This clone appeared a single time. V usage is TRBV5-4 and J usage is TRBJ2-1; TRBD2 is a possible D gene (6 bases). Germline CDR1 and CDR2: SGHNT and YYREEE (reference sequence). CDR3 length: 15 residues. Trimming took off 5 bases at V and 5 bases at J, with 17 bases between the two ends. The CDR3: CASRSGGALDNEQFF. CDR3 bases: TGTGCCAGCAGATCTGGCGGGGCGCTCGACAATGAGCAGTTCTTC.

The rearrangement uses TRBV5-1 and TRBJ1-4, with D hard to call. Trimming removed 0 bases from V and 6 bases from J, with 15 bases in between. The CDR3 covers 16 residues. Germline V gene data show CDR1 as SGHRS and CDR2 as YFSETQ. CDR3 sequence reads: CASSLEGNRRDEKLFF. The CDR3, as DNA: TGCGCCAGCAGCTTGGAAGGGAATAGGAGGGATGAAAAACTGTTTTTT. Full variable domain (rest looked up from reference TRBV5-1 and TRBJ1-4): KAGVTQTPRYLIKTRGQQVTLSCSPISGHRSVSWYQQTPGQGLQFLFEYFSETQRNKGNFPGRFSGRQFSNSRSEMNVSTLELGDSALYLCASSLEGNRRDEKLFFGSGTQLSVL.